Presented here are 28 T cell receptor beta chains from one specimen sequenced in a study of cytomegalovirus exposure and HLA in healthy donors. Primers: 60 Vbeta forward and 13 Jbeta reverse. Using immunoSEQ multiplex PCR, the repertoire was profiled, and TCRdb retains in-frame clones only, with some absent. This sample yields about 190,000 clones, of which about four fifths are seen a single time; about 4.6% belongs to the top ten. The material sequenced was PBMCs. These receptors originate from a man aged 25-45 years in good health and CMV-seropositive.

This clone was found once. The chain uses TRBV9 and TRBJ2-3; 10 bases align to TRBD2. The trim removed 1 base at V and 6 bases at J, leaving 8 bases unmatched. CDR3 length: 16 amino acids. Germline V gives CDR1 SGDLS, CDR2 YYNGEE. The CDR3: CASSVSLAGVRDTQYF. DNA of the CDR3: TGTGCCAGCAGCGTATCTCTAGCGGGGGTGAGGGATACGCAGTATTTT.

This clone was seen more than once but under ten times. The CDR3 loop reads CASSRGQGLDEQFF. CDR3 bases: TGTGCCAGCAGCCGAGGACAGGGGCTCGATGAGCAGTTCTTC. The gene calls are TRBV2 and TRBJ2-1, with TRBD1 identical over 9 bases. The CDR3 spans 14 residues. The germline gives CDR1 SNHLY, CDR2 FYNNEI. V shed 6 bases and J 8 bases; nucleotides not matched to a gene: 8.

The J gene is TRBJ2-7, the V gene TRBV30; TRBD1 might be the D (6 bases). Germline CDR1 is GTSNPN and CDR2 is SVGIG (reference sequence). Trimming stripped 1 base from V and 4 bases from J, with 14 bases between. This CDR3 is built from 14 residues. CDR3 nucleotide sequence: TGTGCCTGGAGTGAAGAGGGGGAAAGGTACGAGCAGTACTTC. Amino acids: CAWSEEGERYEQYF.

The chain carries TRBV27 and TRBJ1-5, with D unclear. The germline V and J ends were trimmed by 0 bases and 5 bases, with 11 bases remaining between them. Germline V gene sequence: CDR1 MNHEY, CDR2 SMNVEV (reference sequence). The CDR3 contains 15 residues. CDR3 nucleotides: TGTGCCAGCAGTTTATCTAACGGAGGCCATCAGCCCCAGCATTTT. Protein: CASSLSNGGHQPQHF.

This rearrangement joins TRBV27 to TRBJ1-4, with D perhaps TRBD1 (5 bases). Germline loops: CDR1 MNHEY, CDR2 SMNVEV (reference sequence). This CDR3 region has 13 residues. Trimming cost V 0 bases and J 12 bases, with 11 bases left between them. CDR3 in amino acids: CASSLSGGTELFF. CDR3 nucleotides: TGTGCCAGCAGTTTATCGGGGGGTACGGAACTGTTTTTT.

The chain couples TRBV27 to TRBJ2-1; perhaps TRBD2 as D (6 bases). The V end lost 6 bases, the J end lost 5 bases, and 17 bases lay between the germline ends. Germline V gene lookup returns CDR1 MNHEY and CDR2 SMNVEV (reference sequence). The CDR3 is 15 amino acids. The chain's CDR3 is CASRRGLPPDNEQFF. The CDR3 DNA is TGTGCCAGCAGGAGGGGACTCCCCCCAGACAATGAGCAGTTCTTC.

This chain connects TRBV2 to TRBJ2-7; 8 nucleotides align to TRBD1. The trim removed 4 bases at V and 2 bases at J, leaving 4 bases unmatched. There are 14 residues in the CDR3. Germline CDR1 SNHLY, CDR2 FYNNEI. CDR3 sequence reads: CASSGGRGPYEQYF. CDR3 nucleotides: TGTGCCAGCAGTGGGGGCAGGGGGCCCTACGAGCAGTACTTC.

The CDR3 protein is CASKLAGGLAGGDTQYF. The CDR3 bases are TGTGCCAGCAAACTAGCCGGCGGACTAGCGGGGGGCGATACGCAGTATTTT. V gene TRBV7-2 combines with J gene TRBJ2-3, with 14 bases lining up with TRBD2. This CDR3 contains 17 residues. The V and J ends lost 7 bases and 6 bases, in that order; junction bases with no gene match: 12. CDR1 SGHTA and CDR2 FQGNSA come from the germline V gene.

The V gene is TRBV29-1, the J gene TRBJ2-5; D might be TRBD2 (6 bases). Germline lookup yields CDR1 SQVTM and CDR2 ANQGSEA. V was pared by 7 bases and J by 4 bases, with 16 bases between. The CDR3 runs to 13 residues. CDR3 sequence: CSAPRNGGETQYF. The DNA of the CDR3 is TGCAGCGCCCCTCGGAACGGGGGAGAGACCCAGTACTTC.

There are a few counts of this clone. The rearrangement uses TRBV9 and TRBJ2-1; D is ambiguous. Trimming took 4 bases from V and 9 from J, leaving 8 bases between them. Germline V lookup: CDR1 SGDLS, CDR2 YYNGEE. The CDR3 sequence is 11 residues long. The CDR3 DNA reads as TGTGCCAGCAGCTTAGACGGTGAGCAGTTCTTC. Its protein is CASSLDGEQFF.

To note about this clone: Germline is not matched at one junction end, which may reflect a read error. The rearrangement links TRBV7-6 to TRBJ2-7; 7 positions agree with TRBD1. The germline gives CDR1 SGHVS, CDR2 FNYEAQ. The CDR3 covers 15 residues. CDR3 in amino acids: CASSPRQGGAYEQYF. The CDR3 DNA reads TGCGCCAGCAGCCCAAGACAGGGTGGGGCCTACGAGCAGTACTTC.

V usage is TRBV5-1 and J usage is TRBJ1-1; 9 bases fit TRBD1. The germline CDR1 and CDR2 sequences are SGHRS and YFSETQ. CDR3 length: 16 residues. The trim removed 1 base at V and 1 base at J, leaving 5 bases unmatched. The CDR3 is CASSLRLQGANTEAFF. DNA of the CDR3: TGCGCCAGCAGCTTGCGGTTACAGGGGGCGAACACTGAAGCTTTCTTT.

This clone was seen only a few times. This chain connects TRBV7-9 to TRBJ2-5; 11 positions agree with TRBD2. Per the germline V gene, CDR1 is SEHNR and CDR2 is FQNEAQ (reference sequence). With 5 bases clipped from V and 6 bases from J, the junction kept 8 bases outside the gene matches. CDR3 length equals 15 residues. CDR3 protein: CASSLSGGAMKTQYF. In DNA form, the CDR3 reads TGTGCCAGCAGCCTTAGCGGGGGGGCGATGAAGACCCAGTACTTC.

The chain recombines TRBV10-3 with TRBJ2-3, with a possible D match to TRBD2 (5 bases). The germline V gene has CDR1 ENHRY and CDR2 SYGVKD. V lost 2 bases and J lost 4, with 10 bases in between. The CDR3 extends over 14 amino acids. The CDR3: CAISERGEADTQYF. CDR3 coding DNA: TGTGCCATCAGTGAGCGGGGAGAGGCAGATACGCAGTATTTT.

The chain joins TRBV18 to TRBJ2-1, with 12 bases lining up with TRBD2. The CDR3 is 16 amino acids. Germline trimming cut 5 bases from V and 7 bases from J; bases unmatched to any gene: 9. CDR1 is KGHSH and CDR2 is LQKENI in the germline V gene. In DNA, the CDR3 is TGTGCCAGCTCATTTAGACTAGCGGGAGCGCGGAATGAGCAGTTCTTC. It codes for CASSFRLAGARNEQFF.

The chain employs TRBV19 and TRBJ1-6; no definite D call. V lost 6 bases and J 3 bases, leaving 18 bases between the germline ends. CDR1 is LNHDA, CDR2 SQIVND, per germline (reference sequence). This CDR3 has 17 residues. The CDR3 DNA is TGTGCCAGTAGCCTGATTTCCGGCCCGGGCTATAATTCACCCCTCCACTTT. Translated: CASSLISGPGYNSPLHF.

Concerning this clone: The sample carries other DNA sequences with the same CDR3. The chain recombines TRBV15 with TRBJ2-3; the D gene is possibly TRBD1 (5 bases). The CDR3 extends over 16 amino acids. The ends were cut back, 4 bases at V and 2 bases at J, with 16 bases in the middle. The germline V gene encodes CDR1 LNHNV and CDR2 YYDKDF (reference sequence). This chain's CDR3 is CATSKRARVDTDTQYF. Here the CDR3 DNA reads TGTGCCACCAGCAAACGGGCCAGGGTAGACACAGATACGCAGTATTTT.

The chain links TRBV7-8 to TRBJ2-3; 7 bases agree with TRBD1. V shed 5 bases, J shed 5 bases, and the junction held 13 bases outside the gene matches. This CDR3 comprises 16 residues. Germline CDR1 SGHVS, CDR2 FQNEAQ. Here the CDR3 DNA reads TGTGCCAGCAGCCCCACCCTGACAGGGTCGGAAGATACGCAGTATTTT. It specifies CASSPTLTGSEDTQYF.

This rearrangement joins TRBV14 to TRBJ1-1; the D is unclear. The CDR3 runs 14 residues. V was trimmed by 0 bases and J by 2 bases, leaving 7 bases between them. Germline V lookup: CDR1 SGHDN, CDR2 FVKESK. The CDR3 protein is CASSQDRINTEAFF. The CDR3 bases are TGTGCCAGCAGCCAAGACAGAATTAACACTGAAGCTTTCTTT.

The chain carries TRBV6-5 and TRBJ2-5; D uncertain. V was cut by 7 bases and J by 7 bases, with 10 bases left in between. In germline, CDR1 is MNHEY, CDR2 SVGAGI. The CDR3 contains 11 residues. CDR3 sequence: CASTLGSTQYF. The CDR3 bases are TGTGCCAGCACTCTCGGGTCGACCCAGTACTTC.

The chain links TRBV5-1 to TRBJ2-1; D remains unclear. Germline V gene lookup returns CDR1 SGHRS and CDR2 YFSETQ. The V end lost 3 bases, the J end lost 7 bases, and 17 bases lay between the germline ends. The CDR3 has 15 residues. The CDR3: CASSSFGPAVNEQFF. CDR3 bases: TGCGCCAGCAGCTCATTTGGGCCCGCCGTGAATGAGCAGTTCTTC.

The rearrangement joins TRBV5-6 to TRBJ2-2, with D perhaps matching TRBD1 (5 bases). Germline CDR1 SGHDT, CDR2 YYEEEE. CDR3 length: 16 residues. Trimming removed 4 bases at V and 3 bases at J, with 16 bases between. This chain's CDR3 is CASSPFQDIDTGELFF. In DNA, the CDR3 is TGTGCCAGCAGCCCATTCCAGGACATTGACACCGGGGAGCTGTTTTTT.

The V call is TRBV6-1, the J call TRBJ1-2; TRBD1 is a possible D gene (5 bases). Germline CDR1 is MNHNS and CDR2 is SASEGT. This CDR3 comprises 13 residues. The V end lost 6 bases, the J end lost 2 bases, and 10 bases lay between the germline ends. CDR3 nucleotides: TGTGCCAGCAGGGTAGGGGAAAACTATGGCTACACCTTC. Amino acid sequence: CASRVGENYGYTF.

The chain couples TRBV9 to TRBJ2-2; 7 bases match TRBD2. This CDR3 contains 18 residues. Losses at the gene ends were 0 bases for V and 2 bases for J; bases not matched to a gene: 10. Germline CDR1 reads SGDLS; CDR2 reads YYNGEE. The CDR3 nucleotides are TGTGCCAGCAGCGTAGTTGGGTCTAGCGGCCTTAACACCGGGGAGCTGTTTTTT. Encoded protein: CASSVVGSSGLNTGELFF.

This chain uses TRBV6-6 with TRBJ1-5; the D gene is possibly TRBD1 (6 bases). The length of the CDR3 is 16 residues. V was pared by 5 bases and J by 0 bases, with 14 bases between. Germline V lookup: CDR1 MNHNY, CDR2 SVGAGI (reference sequence). In nucleotides, the CDR3 is TGTGCCAGCAGTCTCAGGGGCCGGGGTAGCAATCAGCCCCAGCATTTT. It yields the protein CASSLRGRGSNQPQHF.

The genes are TRBV28 and TRBJ2-7, with a weak D call TRBD1 (6 bases). Trimming cost V 4 bases and J 6 bases, with 10 bases left between them. Germline V gene data show CDR1 as MDHEN and CDR2 as SYDVKM. The CDR3 runs 12 residues. The CDR3 loop is CASSSQGSEQYF. CDR3 DNA sequence: TGTGCCAGCAGTTCCCAGGGGTCCGAGCAGTACTTC. Together with reference TRBV28 and TRBJ2-7, the CDR3 gives the full variable domain: DVKVTQSSRYLVKRTGEKVFLECVQDMDHENMFWYRQDPGLGLRLIYFSYDVKMKEKGDIPEGYSVSREKKERFSLILESASTNQTSMYLCASSSQGSEQYFGPGTRLTVT.

The genes are TRBV18 and TRBJ1-2; 10 bases are a match to TRBD1. Germline loops: CDR1 KGHSH, CDR2 LQKENI. The CDR3 runs 12 residues. V lost 3 bases and J lost 8; bases outside the gene matches: 0. CDR3 loop: CASSPDRGGYTF. The DNA for the CDR3 is TGTGCCAGCTCACCGGACAGGGGGGGCTACACCTTC.

This chain uses TRBV28 with TRBJ1-4; D may be TRBD1 (5 bases). In germline, CDR1 is MDHEN, CDR2 SYDVKM. This CDR3 region has 16 residues. Trimming took 5 bases from V and 4 from J, leaving 17 bases between them. The CDR3 DNA is TGTGCCAGCAGTCTCGCGGGGGTAATGAGTAATGAAAAACTGTTTTTT. This gives the protein CASSLAGVMSNEKLFF.